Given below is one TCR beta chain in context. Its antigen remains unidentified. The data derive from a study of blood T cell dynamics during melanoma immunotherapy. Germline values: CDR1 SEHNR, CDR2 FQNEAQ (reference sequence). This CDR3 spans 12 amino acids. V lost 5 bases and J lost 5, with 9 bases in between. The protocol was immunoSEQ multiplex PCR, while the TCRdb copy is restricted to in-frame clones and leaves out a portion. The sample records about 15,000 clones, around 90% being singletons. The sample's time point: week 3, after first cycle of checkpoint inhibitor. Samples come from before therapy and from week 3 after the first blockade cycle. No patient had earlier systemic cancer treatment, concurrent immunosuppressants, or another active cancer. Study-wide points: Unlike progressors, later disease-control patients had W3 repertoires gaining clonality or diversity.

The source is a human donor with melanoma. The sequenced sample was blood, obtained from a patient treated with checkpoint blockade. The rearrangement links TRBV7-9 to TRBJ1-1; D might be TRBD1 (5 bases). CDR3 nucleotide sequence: TGTGCCAGCAGCCAGGGAGGGACTGAAGCTTTCTTT. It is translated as CASSQGGTEAFF. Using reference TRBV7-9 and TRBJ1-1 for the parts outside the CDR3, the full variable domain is DTGVSQNPRHKITKRGQNVTFRCDPISEHNRLYWYRQTLGQGPEFLTYFQNEAQLEKSRLLSDRFSAERPKGSFSTLEIQRTEQGDSAMYLCASSQGGTEAFFGQGTRLTVV.